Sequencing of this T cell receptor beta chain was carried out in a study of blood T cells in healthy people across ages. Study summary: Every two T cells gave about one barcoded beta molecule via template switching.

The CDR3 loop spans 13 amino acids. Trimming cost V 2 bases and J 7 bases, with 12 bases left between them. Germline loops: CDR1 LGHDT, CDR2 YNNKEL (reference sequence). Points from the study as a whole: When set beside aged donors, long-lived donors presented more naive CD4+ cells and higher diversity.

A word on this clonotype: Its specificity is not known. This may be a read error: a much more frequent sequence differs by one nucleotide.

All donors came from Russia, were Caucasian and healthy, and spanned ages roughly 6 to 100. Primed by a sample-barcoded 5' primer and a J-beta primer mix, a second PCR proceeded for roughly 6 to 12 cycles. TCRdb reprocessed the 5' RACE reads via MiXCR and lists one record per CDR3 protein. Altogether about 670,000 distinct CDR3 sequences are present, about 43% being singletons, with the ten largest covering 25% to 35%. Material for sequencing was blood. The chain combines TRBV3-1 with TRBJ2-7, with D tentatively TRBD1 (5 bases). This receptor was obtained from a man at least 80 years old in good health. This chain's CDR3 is CASSQLDSNEQYF. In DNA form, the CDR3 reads TGTGCCAGCAGCCAACTTGACAGTAATGAGCAGTACTTC.